The 8 T cell receptor beta chains presented below share a single source sample, sequenced in a study of shared clonotypes between healthy human individuals. Data came from immunoSEQ multiplex PCR; TCRdb stores just in-frame clones and leaves some out. This sample yields about 600,000 clones, of which about 97% are seen a single time; around 0.058% belongs to the top ten. The sequenced sample consisted of naive CD4+ T cells sorted from blood. The subset is: CD45RA+ positively selected. Receptors were obtained from a woman in her twenties or thirties in good health.

V is TRBV19 and J is TRBJ2-5; a weak D match, TRBD1 (5 bases). Germline CDR1 LNHDA, CDR2 SQIVND (reference sequence). The CDR3 is 13 residues long. Trimming removed 3 bases at V and 2 bases at J, with 7 bases between. The CDR3 DNA follows: TGTGCCAGTAGTATGACAGCGCAAGAGACCCAGTACTTC. It is translated as CASSMTAQETQYF.

V gene TRBV19 combines with J gene TRBJ2-7; TRBD2 agrees at 11 bases. The CDR3 contains 14 residues. CDR1 LNHDA and CDR2 SQIVND come from the germline V gene (reference sequence). Trimming cost V 9 bases and J 6 bases; bases outside gene matches: 10. CDR3 nucleotides: TGTGCCAGCCGAATGATAGCGGGAGGGAGCGAGCAGTACTTC. Its protein is CASRMIAGGSEQYF.

The V call is TRBV5-1, the J call TRBJ2-3, with 7 bases identical to TRBD2. The germline V gene has CDR1 SGHRS and CDR2 YFSETQ. This CDR3 has 13 residues. V was pared by 3 bases and J by 4 bases, with 2 bases of the junction left unmatched. The CDR3 region is CASSSAGADTQYF. The CDR3 nucleotides read TGCGCCAGCAGCTCGGCGGGGGCAGATACGCAGTATTTT.

The chain uses TRBV28 and TRBJ2-7, with TRBD2 matching over 8 bases. The ends lost 6 bases at V and 2 bases at J; junction bases unmatched: 9. The CDR3 loop spans 15 amino acids. Germline V lookup: CDR1 MDHEN, CDR2 SYDVKM. The CDR3 loop is CASSRTSLFPYEQYF. Written as DNA, the CDR3 is TGTGCCAGCAGCCGGACTAGCCTCTTTCCCTACGAGCAGTACTTC.

This rearrangement joins TRBV11-2 to TRBJ2-7; 11 bases line up with TRBD2. Germline values: CDR1 SGHAT, CDR2 FQNNGV. Trimming at V came to 2 bases and at J to 7 bases, leaving 7 bases not matched to a gene. This CDR3 is built from 15 residues. The CDR3 spells CASSLIAGGEVEQYF. The CDR3 bases are TGTGCCAGCAGCTTAATAGCGGGGGGGGAAGTTGAGCAGTACTTC.

The chain couples TRBV2 to TRBJ2-5; 7 nucleotides match TRBD1. V was clipped by 11 bases and J by 2 bases; unmatched bases: 8. Germline lookup yields CDR1 SNHLY and CDR2 FYNNEI. This CDR3 spans 13 amino acids. CDR3 residues: CAGQQGTQETQYF. The CDR3 coding sequence is TGTGCCGGTCAACAGGGGACACAAGAGACCCAGTACTTC. Filled out from reference TRBV2 and TRBJ2-5, the complete variable domain reads EPEVTQTPSHQVTQMGQEVILRCVPISNHLYFYWYRQILGQKVEFLVSFYNNEISEKSEIFDDQFSVERPDGSNFTLKIRSTKLEDSAMYFCAGQQGTQETQYFGPGTRLLVL.

The chain couples TRBV19 to TRBJ2-2, with D possibly being TRBD2 (5 bases). Looked up from germline, CDR1 is LNHDA and CDR2 is SQIVND (reference sequence). CDR3 length: 17 amino acids. Deletions cut 6 bases from V and 4 bases from J, with 21 bases between. The CDR3 sequence is CASRSGGKMSGTGELFF. CDR3 nucleotide sequence: TGTGCCAGTAGGAGCGGTGGAAAGATGAGTGGCACCGGGGAGCTGTTTTTT.

In this sample, this clone turned up a few times. This chain joins TRBV7-6 and TRBJ2-7; TRBD1 might be the D (5 bases). Germline CDR1 is SGHVS and CDR2 is FNYEAQ. The CDR3 loop spans 11 amino acids. The ends were cut back, 7 bases at V and 3 bases at J, with 7 bases in the middle. CDR3 sequence (DNA): TGTGCCAGCACCCAGGGCTACGAGCAGTACTTC. Its protein product is CASTQGYEQYF.